The 28 T cell receptor beta chains below were found in one sample sequenced in a study of shared clonotypes between healthy human individuals. Sequencing used immunoSEQ multiplex PCR; TCRdb keeps in-frame clones, though not all of them. Counted here are about 1 million clones, 65% to 80% occurring once; the ten biggest clones make up roughly 1.4%. Sequencing was done on a sample of memory CD4+ T cells sorted from blood. The subset here: CD45RA-negative fraction. All receptors come from a man in his late teens or twenties in good health.

With regard to this clone: Other DNA sequences from this sample encode an identical CDR3 as well. V and J are TRBV27 and TRBJ1-2; TRBD1 is a possible D gene (5 bases). Trimming stripped 0 bases from V and 2 bases from J, with 10 bases between. The CDR3 runs 15 residues. Germline V lookup: CDR1 MNHEY, CDR2 SMNVEV (reference sequence). This CDR3 reads CASSLSGTGNYGYTF. As DNA, the CDR3 is TGTGCCAGCAGTTTATCAGGGACTGGAAACTATGGCTACACCTTC.

The chain employs TRBV27 and TRBJ2-5; D is perhaps TRBD2 (6 bases). From germline, CDR1 is MNHEY and CDR2 SMNVEV (reference sequence). V dropped 5 bases and J dropped 4 bases, with 20 bases sitting between them. The CDR3 is 16 residues long. This chain's CDR3 is CASSPSGTSFTETQYF. CDR3 bases: TGTGCCAGCAGTCCCTCGGGAACTAGCTTTACAGAGACCCAGTACTTC.

The sample holds one count of this clone. The gene calls are TRBV6-1 and TRBJ1-5; TRBD1 is a possible D gene (5 bases). Germline assignment: CDR1 MNHNS and CDR2 SASEGT. The ends were cut back, 2 bases at V and 4 bases at J, with 15 bases in the middle. The CDR3 contains 16 residues. As DNA, the CDR3 is TGTGCCAGCAGTGAAATGTGGGGGTTAGGAAATCAGCCCCAGCATTTT. It codes for CASSEMWGLGNQPQHF.

V usage is TRBV7-9 and J usage is TRBJ1-2; D remains ambiguous. Trimming cost V 4 bases and J 3 bases, with 9 bases left between them. This CDR3 contains 13 residues. Per the germline V gene, CDR1 is SEHNR and CDR2 is FQNEAQ (reference sequence). For the CDR3, the DNA is TGTGCCAGCAGCTCGGACCGCCACTATGGCTACACCTTC. It specifies CASSSDRHYGYTF.

This sequence joins TRBV27 and TRBJ1-2; D is undetermined. Trimming stripped 3 bases from V and 1 base from J, with 6 bases between. The CDR3 extends over 13 amino acids. The germline gives CDR1 MNHEY, CDR2 SMNVEV (reference sequence). The CDR3 nucleotides read TGTGCCAGCAGTTTTTCTCATAACTATGGCTACACCTTC. This gives the protein CASSFSHNYGYTF.

The gene calls are TRBV6-1 and TRBJ2-3, with TRBD1 matching over 10 bases. After removal of 4 bases from V and 2 bases from J, the junction contained 9 bases not matched to a gene. The CDR3 sequence is 17 residues long. Germline CDR1 is MNHNS and CDR2 is SASEGT. CDR3 nucleotide sequence: TGTGCCAGCAGTGGATTAGGGACAGGGGACTTCACAGATACGCAGTATTTT. Translating gives CASSGLGTGDFTDTQYF.

This clone was seen a handful of times. This chain links TRBV2 with TRBJ1-5; D may be TRBD1 (5 bases). Trimming removed 3 bases from V and 5 bases from J, with 11 bases in between. Looked up from germline, CDR1 is SNHLY and CDR2 is FYNNEI. The CDR3 length is 14 residues. The CDR3 sequence: CASSEDGGDQPQHF. As DNA, the CDR3 is TGTGCCAGCAGTGAGGACGGGGGAGATCAGCCCCAGCATTTT.

The J gene is TRBJ2-5, the V gene TRBV7-2; D perhaps matches TRBD2 (6 bases). The CDR3 consists of 16 residues. Looked up from germline, CDR1 is SGHTA and CDR2 is FQGNSA. Trimming took 5 bases from V and 5 from J, leaving 21 bases between them. This chain's CDR3 is CASSTGLGGPSETQYF. CDR3 nucleotide sequence: TGTGCCAGCAGCACGGGACTGGGGGGACCGTCGGAGACCCAGTACTTC.

The table lists this clone with a few counts. This CDR3 is also generated by other DNA sequences in the sample. This chain uses TRBV7-2 with TRBJ1-3; tentative D call: TRBD1 (5 bases). Germline loops: CDR1 SGHTA, CDR2 FQGNSA. The CDR3 extends over 13 amino acids. V was pared by 3 bases and J by 4 bases, with 7 bases between. CDR3 loop: CASSLGQGNTIYF. CDR3 coding DNA: TGTGCCAGCAGCTTGGGGCAGGGAAACACCATATATTTT.

The gene calls are TRBV10-2 and TRBJ1-4; D is unresolved. V was trimmed by 4 bases and J by 5 bases, leaving 14 bases between them. The CDR3 sequence is 15 residues long. Germline V CDR1 and CDR2: WSHSY, SAAADI. The CDR3 reads CASSAEAQPNEKLFF. CDR3 in DNA: TGCGCCAGCAGTGCTGAGGCCCAGCCCAATGAAAAACTGTTTTTT.

Only a few counts were recorded for this clone. The chain carries TRBV4-1 and TRBJ1-2; tentatively, D is TRBD1 (6 bases). V was trimmed by 4 bases and J by 2 bases, leaving 11 bases between them. The CDR3 is made up of 14 amino acids. Germline V CDR1 and CDR2: MGHRA, YSYEKL. This CDR3 is CASSLVGANYGYTF. DNA of the CDR3: TGCGCCAGCAGCCTTGTGGGGGCGAACTATGGCTACACCTTC.

This clone was counted at least ten times. The chain carries TRBV5-1 and TRBJ1-2; D not certain. V dropped 0 bases and J dropped 5 bases, with 8 bases sitting between them. Germline loops: CDR1 SGHRS, CDR2 YFSETQ. The CDR3 loop spans 13 amino acids. The CDR3 DNA sequence: TGCGCCAGCAGCTTGGGGGATAGGTATGGCTACACCTTC. It is translated as CASSLGDRYGYTF.

The rearrangement joins TRBV25-1 to TRBJ2-5, with D uncertain. The J call may not be correct, given that the DNA end is closer to TRBJ2-7. This CDR3 has 13 residues. Germline V lookup: CDR1 MGHDK, CDR2 SYGVNS. DNA for the CDR3: TGTGCCAGCAGTGAATTTTTGTCCTACGAGCAGTACTTC. This translates into CASSEFLSYEQYF.

V and J are TRBV10-1 and TRBJ1-2; weak D call: TRBD1 (5 bases). CDR3 length: 15 residues. The V gene lost 0 bases and the J gene lost 8 bases, with 16 bases spanning the gap. Germline V lookup: CDR1 WNHNN, CDR2 SYGVQD (reference sequence). The CDR3 loop reads CASSESGARMGGYTF. CDR3 DNA: TGCGCCAGCAGTGAGTCAGGGGCCCGGATGGGCGGCTACACCTTC.

The chain joins TRBV6-6 to TRBJ2-3, with D maybe TRBD1 (6 bases). Per the germline V gene, CDR1 is MNHNY and CDR2 is SVGAGI (reference sequence). Trimming pared 5 bases from V and 1 base from J, leaving 13 bases between. This CDR3 comprises 15 residues. The CDR3 sequence is CASSTPRGGTDTQYF. CDR3 sequence (DNA): TGTGCCAGCAGTACTCCCAGGGGTGGCACAGATACGCAGTATTTT.

This clone occurred once. This sequence joins TRBV18 and TRBJ1-5, with TRBD1 matching 9 bases. With 4 bases clipped from V and 0 bases from J, the junction kept 1 base outside the gene matches. CDR1 KGHSH and CDR2 LQKENI come from the germline V gene. This CDR3 is built from 15 residues. CDR3 region: CASSRDRASNQPQHF. In nucleotides, the CDR3 is TGTGCCAGCTCACGGGACAGGGCTAGCAATCAGCCCCAGCATTTT.

In its sample, this clone was seen a few times. This sequence joins TRBV18 and TRBJ1-2; TRBD1 is a possible D gene (5 bases). Trimming removed 2 bases at V and 7 bases at J, with 11 bases between. CDR3 size: 13 residues. Per the germline V gene, CDR1 is KGHSH and CDR2 is LQKENI. CDR3 in DNA: TGTGCCAGCTCACCAGGGGCGGAGCGTGGCTACACCTTC. Translated: CASSPGAERGYTF.

The chain is built from TRBV6-1 and TRBJ2-7, with no clear D. Between the trimmed V and J ends, which lost 5 bases and 0 bases, there was a span of 2 bases. The germline V gene encodes CDR1 MNHNS and CDR2 SASEGT. The CDR3 is made up of 11 amino acids. The CDR3 reads CASSNSYEQYF. In nucleotides, the CDR3 is TGTGCCAGCAGTAACTCCTACGAGCAGTACTTC.

The count of this clone is one. For the CDR3, the DNA is TGTGCCAGCAGCTTGCAGGGAAACCGCTACGAGCAGTACTTC. Residues: CASSLQGNRYEQYF. The chain couples TRBV5-6 to TRBJ2-7; D perhaps matches TRBD1 (5 bases). The CDR3 is 14 amino acids. Trimming left V 1 base short and J 3 bases short, with 11 bases between. Germline-derived CDR1 and CDR2 are SGHDT and YYEEEE.

V usage is TRBV6-5 and J usage is TRBJ2-7, with 12 bases lining up with TRBD2. J gave up 1 base and V 4 bases, and 2 bases lay outside the gene matches. Looked up from germline, CDR1 is MNHEY and CDR2 is SVGAGI. This CDR3 is built from 15 residues. CDR3 DNA: TGTGCCAGCAGTTTACTAGCGGGGGGTTCCTACGAGCAGTACTTC. Its translation is CASSLLAGGSYEQYF.

On this clone itself: This sequence is one base from a far larger clone and is likely a read error. The chain uses TRBV30 and TRBJ1-1; TRBD1 matches 7 bases. The CDR3 runs 14 residues. Germline CDR1 and CDR2: GTSNPN and SVGIG (reference sequence). The CDR3 coding sequence is TGTGCCTGGAGTGGACAGGGCCGGAGCACTGAAACTTTCTTT. Translated, it gives CAWSGQGRSTETFF.

This clone was observed a few times. Different DNA sequences within this sample yield the same CDR3. The chain combines TRBV18 with TRBJ2-7; D remains ambiguous. This CDR3 contains 13 residues. Germline CDR1 KGHSH, CDR2 LQKENI. The V gene lost 0 bases and the J gene lost 1 base, with 4 bases spanning the gap. The DNA of the CDR3 is TGTGCCAGCTCACCACCGGGGTCCTACGAGCAGTACTTC. Its translation is CASSPPGSYEQYF. The entire variable domain, with the rest obtained from reference TRBV18 and TRBJ2-7, is as follows: NAGVMQNPRHLVRRRGQEARLRCSPMKGHSHVYWYRQLPEEGLKFMVYLQKENIIDESGMPKERFSAEFPKEGPSILRIQQVVRGDSAAYFCASSPPGSYEQYFGPGTRLTVT.

The J gene is TRBJ2-1, the V gene TRBV18; D unresolved. Trimming stripped 4 bases from V and 0 bases from J, with 7 bases between. This CDR3 is built from 14 residues. Germline CDR1 is KGHSH and CDR2 is LQKENI. The CDR3 here is CASSRAHSYNEQFF. The CDR3 DNA reads as TGTGCCAGCTCACGGGCCCACTCCTACAATGAGCAGTTCTTC.

This clone showed up just a few times. The rearrangement uses TRBV9 and TRBJ2-1; no firm D call. Trimming pared 3 bases from V and 3 bases from J, leaving 13 bases between. The CDR3 spans 15 residues. In germline, CDR1 is SGDLS, CDR2 YYNGEE. The CDR3 loop reads CASSAELGYYNEQFF. DNA for the CDR3: TGTGCCAGCAGCGCGGAGCTGGGTTACTACAATGAGCAGTTCTTC.

This chain uses TRBV5-4 with TRBJ2-3; the D gene is possibly TRBD2 (7 bases). V was pared by 6 bases and J by 2 bases, with 13 bases between. Germline V gives CDR1 SGHNT, CDR2 YYREEE (reference sequence). This CDR3 is built from 14 residues. The CDR3 DNA sequence: TGTGCCAGCACCAACAGGGACTACACAGATACGCAGTATTTT. Protein sequence: CASTNRDYTDTQYF.

The chain combines TRBV20-1 with TRBJ2-1; D is possibly TRBD1 or TRBD2 (5 bases each). The V gene lost 3 bases and the J gene lost 10 bases, with 10 bases spanning the gap. The V gene's germline CDR1 is DFQATT and CDR2 SNEGSKA (reference sequence). The CDR3 length is 11 residues. CDR3 in DNA: TGCAGTGCTAGCGACTACAGGGAGCAGTTCTTC. It encodes CSASDYREQFF.

This chain connects TRBV10-3 to TRBJ2-6, with D perhaps TRBD1 or TRBD2 (6 bases each). There are 18 residues in the CDR3. V gave up 6 bases and J gave up 1 base, with 19 bases separating them. From germline, CDR1 is ENHRY and CDR2 SYGVKD. In DNA form, the CDR3 reads TGTGCCATCAGCCCGGGGGCGTTGGGAACTTCTGGGGCCAACGTCCTGACTTTC. Amino acid sequence: CAISPGALGTSGANVLTF.

This clone showed up just once. V is TRBV19 and J is TRBJ2-5; D tentatively reads TRBD1 or TRBD2 (6 bases each). The CDR3 is 15 residues long. V was trimmed by 5 bases and J by 2 bases, leaving 15 bases between them. Germline V lookup: CDR1 LNHDA, CDR2 SQIVND (reference sequence). The CDR3 nucleotides read TGTGCCAGTAGTCCCAAAGGGGGGCCTCAAGAGACCCAGTACTTC. Translated, it gives CASSPKGGPQETQYF.